These T cell receptor beta chains were read from a single sample in a study of blood T cell repertoires in COVID-19. TCRdb's copy holds only in-frame clones and misses some; the assay was immunoSEQ multiplex PCR. The sample consists of approximately 180,000 clones, more than 75% of them appearing once. The source material was peripheral blood. These receptors all come from a man aged 35 to 55 with active or convalescent COVID-19. The CDR3 runs from the conserved cysteine through the conserved F or W. D genes are given only for firm matches. The size of a clone is reported for some rows only, either as once, few or many, or as a class for expanded clones.

clone size	D gene	V gene	CDR3 length	J gene	CDR3 protein	CDR3 DNA
.	.	TRBV27	19	TRBJ1-5	CASSLGDPINGGLCQPQHF	TGTGCCAGCAGTTTAGGGGACCCGATAAACGGGGGTTTGTGTCAGCCCCAGCATTTT
.	TRBD1	TRBV4-3	14	TRBJ1-1	CASSQDDRGDEAFF	TGCGCCAGCAGCCAAGATGACAGGGGCGATGAAGCTTTCTTT
.	TRBD1	TRBV5-5	15	TRBJ1-6	CASSGGQGYNSPLHF	TGTGCCAGCAGCGGGGGACAGGGGTATAATTCACCCCTCCACTTT
.	TRBD2	TRBV9	15	TRBJ2-2	CASSKTSWYTGELFF	TGTGCCAGCAGCAAGACTAGCTGGTACACCGGGGAGCTGTTTTTT
once	.	TRBV7-3	15	TRBJ1-1	CASSPRADRPNEAFF	TGTGCCAGCAGCCCCCGGGCAGACAGGCCTAATGAAGCTTTCTTT
.	TRBD1	TRBV28	14	TRBJ1-5	CASSLDRPPRPQHF	TGTGCCAGCAGCCTGGACAGGCCCCCGCGGCCCCAGCATTTT
once	TRBD1	TRBV6-5	15	TRBJ1-2	CASSIGTGVQRGYTF	TGTGCCAGCAGCATCGGGACAGGGGTTCAACGGGGCTACACCTTC
.	TRBD1	TRBV7-9	13	TRBJ1-1	CASSSGDRSLAFF	TGTGCCAGCAGCTCTGGGGACAGGAGTTTAGCTTTCTTT
.	.	TRBV6-5	15	TRBJ1-1	CASTTGGGAGTEAFF	TGTGCCAGCACCACTGGGGGGGGCGCGGGCACTGAAGCTTTCTTT
.	.	TRBV10-3	17	TRBJ1-2	CAISESIGTVGFRGYTF	TGTGCCATCAGTGAGTCGATCGGGACTGTTGGTTTTCGCGGCTACACCTTC
.	TRBD1	TRBV7-8	15	TRBJ1-6	CASSIGQGYRKPLHF	TGTGCCAGCAGCATAGGACAGGGATATCGTAAACCCCTCCACTTT
.	.	TRBV4-2	14	TRBJ1-2	CASSQEQANYGYTF	TGTGCCAGCAGCCAAGAACAGGCTAACTATGGCTACACCTTC
.	TRBD1	TRBV6-5	13	TRBJ2-1	CASSIQGAYEQFF	TGTGCCAGCAGTATACAGGGGGCCTATGAGCAGTTCTTC
.	.	TRBV29-1	11	TRBJ1-1	CSVEAPLEAFF	TGCAGCGTTGAAGCCCCCCTTGAAGCTTTCTTT
.	.	TRBV12-5	12	TRBJ1-1	CASGLSRSEAFF	TGTGCTAGTGGTTTGTCCCGGAGCGAAGCTTTCTTT
once	.	TRBV4-3	14	TRBJ2-7	CASSQGAGYYEQYF	TGCGCCAGCAGCCAAGGGGCAGGATACTACGAGCAGTACTTC
.	.	TRBV2	14	TRBJ2-7	CASSEFNGSYEQYF	TGTGCCAGCAGTGAATTTAACGGTAGCTACGAGCAGTACTTC
.	TRBD1	TRBV30	15	TRBJ1-1	CAWSGGTGESTEAFF	TGTGCCTGGAGTGGAGGGACAGGGGAGAGCACTGAAGCTTTCTTT
.	.	TRBV13	15	TRBJ2-3	CASSFLPIATDTQYF	TGTGCCAGCAGCTTTCTCCCTATAGCCACAGATACGCAGTATTTT
.	.	TRBV11-2	17	TRBJ1-4	CASSLALMTGGDEKLFF	TGTGCCAGCAGCTTAGCACTAATGACAGGAGGAGATGAAAAACTGTTTTTT
.	TRBD1	TRBV5-4	18	TRBJ2-3	CASSSGRQGAIKTDTQYF	TGTGCCAGCAGCTCGGGCAGGCAGGGGGCAATAAAGACAGATACGCAGTATTTT
.	TRBD1	TRBV29-1	14	TRBJ1-5	CSVWTGGGNQPQHF	TGCAGCGTATGGACAGGGGGCGGCAATCAGCCCCAGCATTTT